This T cell receptor (beta chain) appears in the sequencing data of a study of cytomegalovirus exposure and HLA in healthy donors. Study conclusions and caveats: A prior analysis recorded that most TCR beta V segments were productive about 87% or about 30% of the time. Cytomegalovirus-associated status was assigned to 150 or so TCR beta chains.

Germline CDR1 SNHLY, CDR2 FYNNEI. The trim removed 4 bases at V and 8 bases at J, leaving 4 bases unmatched. This CDR3 contains 15 residues. Primers for the PCR totalled 60 Vbeta and 13 Jbeta. This table comes from immunoSEQ multiplex PCR, and its TCRdb copy is limited to in-frame clones, with some not included. The table has some 150,000 clones, 77% seen once. Comments on this clone: Its antigen is unknown.

The chain combines TRBV2 with TRBJ1-6, with 11 bases fitting TRBD1. The receptor comes from a man aged 25-40 years in good health and CMV-seropositive. The sample taken for sequencing was PBMCs. In DNA, the CDR3 is TGTGCCAGCAGTGGACCGGGACAGGGGGATTCACCCCTCCACTTT. This sequence encodes CASSGPGQGDSPLHF.